This TCR beta chain derives from a study of T cells in Graves' hyperthyroidism and ophthalmopathy. CDR1 and CDR2 from the germline V gene are SSHAT and FNYEAQ (reference sequence). The CDR3 spans 15 residues. Amplification targeted TCR beta CDR3 regions from RNA transcripts. The TCR CDR3 was amplified in a first-round RT-PCR using the HTBI primer set. TCRdb independently ran MiXCR on the multiplex PCR reads; one entry per CDR3 protein. The sample has 460,000 or so distinct CDR3 sequences, approximately 15% seen once. Graves' hyperthyroidism is called stable when ophthalmopathy does not progress within 18 months. Uncontrolled infection, other autoimmune disease, pregnancy and lactation each barred patients from inclusion.

The sequence was collected from a woman under 30 with Graves' hyperthyroidism. Sequences were obtained from blood. The chain combines TRBV7-7 with TRBJ2-5, with 12 nucleotides matching TRBD1. The CDR3 spells CATTGTGGASETQYF. As DNA, the CDR3 is TGTGCTACCACCGGGACAGGGGGCGCGTCGGAGACCCAGTACTTC.